Listed below are T cell receptor beta chains from one sample, sequenced in a study of blood T cells in healthy people across ages. TCRdb re-called the 5' RACE reads through MiXCR, storing one row per CDR3 protein. Of 650,000 to 800,000 distinct CDR3 sequences in the sample, around 45% were seen once. The source material was blood. The receptors shown here come from a man aged 60 to 75 in good health. Both conserved end residues are part of each CDR3. A D gene is named only where the DNA matches it firmly. The size entry is marked missing in some rows and otherwise reads once, few, many or a size class.

cdr3_nt	cdr3_aa	cdr3_length	j_call	d_call	clone_size	v_call
TGTGCCACCAGCTGGGGGGCCGAGGGTGAGCAGTTCTTC	CATSWGAEGEQFF	13	TRBJ2-1	.	many	TRBV24-1
TGTGCCAGCAGCCAAACGACAGGGTCTATCACTGAAGCTTTCTTT	CASSQTTGSITEAFF	15	TRBJ1-1	TRBD1	few	TRBV27
TGCGCCAGCAGCCACGACAGGGCGGAGACCCAGTACTTC	CASSHDRAETQYF	13	TRBJ2-5	TRBD1	.	TRBV4-1
TGTGCCAGCAGTCGGGGACAGAGCTCCTACAATGAGCAGTTCTTC	CASSRGQSSYNEQFF	15	TRBJ2-1	TRBD1	.	TRBV6-4
TGTGCCAGCAGCCCCGGGGAGGGTGGCAATCAGCCCCAGCATTTT	CASSPGEGGNQPQHF	15	TRBJ1-5	.	.	TRBV5-5
TGTGCCAGCAGAGCATTATTCGAGACCCAGTACTTC	CASRALFETQYF	12	TRBJ2-5	.	few	TRBV7-9
TGCAGTGCTAGAGTACCGGGACTAGCATCGGGCGAGCAGTACTTC	CSARVPGLASGEQYF	15	TRBJ2-7	TRBD2	.	TRBV20-1
TGTGCCAGCAGCTTAGGGGGCTCCGGAAGTGAAAAACTGTTTTTT	CASSLGGSGSEKLFF	15	TRBJ1-4	.	few	TRBV11-3
TGTGCCAGCAGCCGACAGGGTCAAGAGACCCAGTACTTC	CASSRQGQETQYF	13	TRBJ2-5	TRBD1	many	TRBV7-9
TGTGCCAGCTCACCCCTACAGGGGTTGGAACCGACAGGGAACACTGAAGCTTTCTTT	CASSPLQGLEPTGNTEAFF	19	TRBJ1-1	TRBD1	.	TRBV18
TGTGCCAGCAGTTTTGACTACAATGAGCAGTTCTTC	CASSFDYNEQFF	12	TRBJ2-1	.	.	TRBV27
TGTGCCAGCAGTGGCCTCAGTTTAGGGTATGGCTACACCTTC	CASSGLSLGYGYTF	14	TRBJ1-2	.	few	TRBV25-1
TGTGCCGGCAGTTCCGAACAGGGGGCTAGTGAGCAGTACTTC	CAGSSEQGASEQYF	14	TRBJ2-4	TRBD1	.	TRBV6-2/TRBV6-3
TGCAGTGCTAGAGATGGCGCTAGCTCCTACAATGAGCAGTTCTTC	CSARDGASSYNEQFF	15	TRBJ2-1	.	.	TRBV20-1
TGCGCCAGCAGCCAAGCGCAGGGCCCCTACAATGAGCAGTTCTTC	CASSQAQGPYNEQFF	15	TRBJ2-1	.	few	TRBV4-3
TGCAGTGCTAGAACCGCAGGAAATTTAGGGGGTTTCGGCACTGAAGCTTTCTTT	CSARTAGNLGGFGTEAFF	18	TRBJ1-1	.	.	TRBV20-1
TGTGCCAGCAGCTTGGGGTGGGAGAACACTGAAGCTTTCTTT	CASSLGWENTEAFF	14	TRBJ1-1	.	.	TRBV7-2
TGTGCCAGCAGGGGGACAGAAGCATACGAGCAGTACTTC	CASRGTEAYEQYF	13	TRBJ2-7	.	.	TRBV21-1
TGTGCCAGCAACCCATCTTCGACTTTTTCCGGCAGAACCTACGAGCAGTACTTC	CASNPSSTFSGRTYEQYF	18	TRBJ2-7	.	many	TRBV6-2/TRBV6-3
TGCGCCAGCAGCCAAGTAGCGGGGGGAGACAATGAGCAGTTCTTC	CASSQVAGGDNEQFF	15	TRBJ2-1	TRBD2	.	TRBV4-3
TGTGCCAGCAACCGGGTCAATCAGCCCCAGCATTTT	CASNRVNQPQHF	12	TRBJ1-5	.	once	TRBV6-2/TRBV6-3
TGTGCCAGCACCAACGACAGGGGTACTTTTATGGATACGCAGTATTTT	CASTNDRGTFMDTQYF	16	TRBJ2-3	TRBD1	.	TRBV6-5
TGCAGTGCGATCCGGACAGGGTCCTCTGGAAACACCATATATTTT	CSAIRTGSSGNTIYF	15	TRBJ1-3	TRBD1	.	TRBV20-1
TGTGCCAGCAGCCTGACAGGGGGGTATAATAATTCACCCCTCCACTTT	CASSLTGGYNNSPLHF	16	TRBJ1-6	TRBD1	.	TRBV7-3
TGTGCCAGCAGCGTAGGGGGCGGCATGAACACTGAAGCTTTCTTT	CASSVGGGMNTEAFF	15	TRBJ1-1	.	.	TRBV9
TGCGCCAGCAGAGAGACAGGGTTAGTCTACAATGAGCAGTTCTTC	CASRETGLVYNEQFF	15	TRBJ2-1	TRBD1	few	TRBV5-1
TGTGCCAGCACCCCCCGGATACTAAGGGACGAGCAGTACTTC	CASTPRILRDEQYF	14	TRBJ2-7	.	.	TRBV28
TGCAGCGTGAGGACAGGGGAGGACAATGAGCAGTTCTTC	CSVRTGEDNEQFF	13	TRBJ2-1	TRBD1	.	TRBV29-1
TGTGCCAGCAGTTTGACCGGGACTAGCGCACTCAATGAGCAGTTCTTC	CASSLTGTSALNEQFF	16	TRBJ2-1	TRBD2	few	TRBV28
TGTGCCAGCAGCCACAATCGGGGGGCCACTGAAGCTTTCTTT	CASSHNRGATEAFF	14	TRBJ1-1	.	.	TRBV3-1
TGTGCCAGCACCTATGGAGGGGGGCGAGAGACCCAGTACTTC	CASTYGGGRETQYF	14	TRBJ2-5	.	few	TRBV6-6
TGTGCCAGCAGCCGGGACAGTGACGGTGGCTACACCTTC	CASSRDSDGGYTF	13	TRBJ1-2	TRBD1	.	TRBV13
TGTGCCAGCAGTCCCAGGGGACTCCCCGTGGAGACCCAGTACTTC	CASSPRGLPVETQYF	15	TRBJ2-5	.	.	TRBV27
TGCGCCAGCAGCCAAGCTCACGCGAGGTCCTACAATGAGCAGTACTTC	CASSQAHARSYNEQYF	16	TRBJ2-5	.	.	TRBV4-3
TGCAGTGCTAGATTGGACAGATCGGCCAAAAACATTCAGTACTTC	CSARLDRSAKNIQYF	15	TRBJ2-4	.	few	TRBV20-1
TGTGCCAGCAGCCCCCGTTCTAGCGGGGGGGGGGAGCTGTTTTTT	CASSPRSSGGGELFF	15	TRBJ2-2	TRBD2	.	TRBV7-6
TGTGCCATCAGTGACCCCAGAGAAGAGACCCAGTACTTC	CAISDPREETQYF	13	TRBJ2-5	.	.	TRBV10-3
TGTGCCAGCAGCCTGACTAGCGGGGCCTGCTACGAGCAGTACTTC	CASSLTSGACYEQYF	15	TRBJ2-7	TRBD2	.	TRBV3-1
TGTGTCAGCAGTTTAAGCGACAGCTCCTACGAGCAGTACTTC	CVSSLSDSSYEQYF	14	TRBJ2-7	.	.	TRBV27
TGCGCCAGCAGCTTGTATCAGGGGTCGGATGAGCAGTTCTTC	CASSLYQGSDEQFF	14	TRBJ2-1	.	few	TRBV5-1
TGCAGTGCCATCAAGGCAGCCTACGAGCAGTACTTC	CSAIKAAYEQYF	12	TRBJ2-7	.	few	TRBV20-1
TGTGCCAGCAGCTTCTGTGAGGCACAAGAGACCCAGTACTTC	CASSFCEAQETQYF	14	TRBJ2-5	.	.	TRBV5-6
TGTGCCAGCGCCAGGTACCAATCCGAGCAGTACTTC	CASARYQSEQYF	12	TRBJ2-7	.	many	TRBV12-3/TRBV12-4
TGTGCCAGCAAAACAGGGTGCAGTGGAAATTCACCCCTCCACTTT	CASKTGCSGNSPLHF	15	TRBJ1-6	.	.	TRBV6-1
TGTGCCAGCAGCCGGGACAGGGATGGCAATCAGCCCCAGCATTTT	CASSRDRDGNQPQHF	15	TRBJ1-5	TRBD1	.	TRBV7-6
TGTGCCAGCAGCGCCGATGCGGGGGGCCGAGAGACTCAGTACTTC	CASSADAGGRETQYF	15	TRBJ2-7	TRBD2	.	TRBV9
TGTGCCAGCTCACCTTACCTATCCGACGAGCAGTACTTC	CASSPYLSDEQYF	13	TRBJ2-7	.	.	TRBV18
TGTGCCAGCTCACCGATCTACGAGGGGGGGGAACACTACGAGCAGTACTTC	CASSPIYEGGEHYEQYF	17	TRBJ2-7	.	.	TRBV18
TGTGCCAGCAGCTTAGTCCAGGGAGGGCATTCACCCCTCCACTTT	CASSLVQGGHSPLHF	15	TRBJ1-6	.	many	TRBV7-2